This TCR beta chain stems from a study of T cell changes during pregnancy in multiple sclerosis. Method: immunoSEQ multiplex PCR; TCRdb's copy keeps in-frame clones and lacks some. In the table there are over 55,000 clones, around 92% of which are singletons. This CDR3 spans 16 amino acids. J lost 10 bases, V lost 0 bases, and 12 bases had no gene match. CDR1 and CDR2 (germline): SGHDT, YYEEEE. Sequenced here: peripheral blood, sampled in the first trimester of pregnancy. V and J are TRBV5-6 and TRBJ1-4, with 7 bases that match TRBD1. The sequence was collected from a female donor with multiple sclerosis, enrolled in a pregnancy study. Written as DNA, the CDR3 is TGTGCCAGCAGCTTGGGGGCCGCAGGGGGAGTCGGAAAACTGTTTTTT. Encoded protein: CASSLGAAGGVGKLFF.